These 22 T cell receptor beta chains came from one sample sequenced in a study of CD8 T cells in Susac syndrome. cDNA came from about 0.5 to 1 ug RNA primed by random hexamers. MiXCR was run by TCRdb on the immunoSEQ multiplex PCR reads, yielding one entry per CDR3 protein. The sample consists of around 170,000 distinct CDR3 sequences, approximately 96% of them appearing once. Sequencing input: CD4+ T cells from PBMCs. The receptor source for this set is a human donor with Susac syndrome.

This chain joins TRBV6-5 and TRBJ1-6, with D unresolved. Germline CDR1 reads MNHEY; CDR2 reads SVGAGI. CDR3 length equals 15 residues. Trimming removed 2 bases from V and 9 bases from J, with 14 bases in between. CDR3 loop: CASSYAVGPLSPLHF. In DNA form, the CDR3 reads TGTGCCAGCAGTTACGCCGTGGGCCCACTTTCACCCCTCCACTTT.

The CDR3 DNA reads as TGTGCCAGCAGCCACAATGGAGCCGGAGTAGGAGTTTTTGATACGCAGTATTTT. Its translation is CASSHNGAGVGVFDTQYF. This rearrangement joins TRBV14 to TRBJ2-3; D uncertain. The CDR3 runs 18 residues. Per germline, CDR1 SGHDN and CDR2 FVKESK. With 3 bases removed from V and 6 bases from J, the gap between germline ends came to 25 bases.

V usage is TRBV29-1 and J usage is TRBJ1-2, with 9 bases fitting TRBD1. CDR1 is SQVTM, CDR2 ANQGSEA, per germline. V was clipped by 7 bases and J by 7 bases; unmatched bases: 10. The CDR3 loop spans 13 amino acids. The CDR3 region is CSARTGVEFGYTF. The CDR3, as DNA: TGCAGCGCTCGGACAGGGGTTGAGTTTGGCTACACCTTC.

This clonotype has a single count. This chain connects TRBV15 to TRBJ2-1, with 10 bases that match TRBD1. J was trimmed by 4 bases and V by 2 bases; bases with no gene match: 8. CDR3 length: 17 amino acids. Germline lookup yields CDR1 LNHNV and CDR2 YYDKDF (reference sequence). In nucleotides, the CDR3 is TGTGCCACCAGCAGATCATTACCGGGACAGGGGTACAATGAGCAGTTCTTC. As protein: CATSRSLPGQGYNEQFF.

The genes are TRBV3-1 and TRBJ1-2, with 9 bases lining up with TRBD1. Germline V gene lookup returns CDR1 LGHDT and CDR2 YNNKEL (reference sequence). Trimming cost V 3 bases and J 7 bases; bases outside gene matches: 12. CDR3 length: 16 amino acids. The CDR3 DNA follows: TGTGCCAGCAGCCACATACAGGGGGCGCATATCGGTGGCTACACCTTC. Its protein is CASSHIQGAHIGGYTF.

In DNA form, the CDR3 reads TGTGCCAGCAGTCGACCCGGGTCCTACGAGCAGTACTTC. Translation gives CASSRPGSYEQYF. V and J are TRBV6-5 and TRBJ2-7; D uncertain. The V gene's germline CDR1 is MNHEY and CDR2 SVGAGI. V gave up 5 bases and J gave up 1 base, with 9 bases separating them. CDR3 size: 13 residues.

The genes are TRBV5-1 and TRBJ1-5; weak D call: TRBD1 (5 bases). Germline V gene sequence: CDR1 SGHRS, CDR2 YFSETQ. The CDR3 is 14 amino acids. Trimming took 4 bases from V and 7 from J, leaving 15 bases between them. The CDR3: CASSPDGAGQPQHF. CDR3 coding DNA: TGCGCCAGCAGCCCGGACGGGGCTGGACAGCCCCAGCATTTT.

The rearrangement uses TRBV2 and TRBJ2-5; perhaps TRBD1 as D (6 bases). Germline loops: CDR1 SNHLY, CDR2 FYNNEI. This CDR3 spans 16 amino acids. The V gene lost 4 bases and the J gene lost 2 bases, with 17 bases spanning the gap. The CDR3 nucleotides are TGTGCCAGCAGTGGGACCGGGACAACAAATCAAGAGACCCAGTACTTC. Amino acids: CASSGTGTTNQETQYF. The whole variable domain, filled in from reference TRBV2 and TRBJ2-5, reads EPEVTQTPSHQVTQMGQEVILRCVPISNHLYFYWYRQILGQKVEFLVSFYNNEISEKSEIFDDQFSVERPDGSNFTLKIRSTKLEDSAMYFCASSGTGTTNQETQYFGPGTRLLVL.

This clonotype appeared once. The chain couples TRBV5-6 to TRBJ1-2; D unclear. V was shortened by 0 bases and J by 4 bases, with 7 bases between the two germline ends. Germline assignment: CDR1 SGHDT and CDR2 YYEEEE. The CDR3 has 13 residues. The CDR3 protein is CASSLVGVYGYTF. CDR3 nucleotides: TGTGCCAGCAGCTTGGTCGGGGTCTATGGCTACACCTTC.

The chain carries TRBV19 and TRBJ1-1, with 7 bases identical to TRBD1. The J segment lost 0 bases and the V segment lost 8 bases, leaving 15 bases of the junction unmatched. CDR1 and CDR2 (germline): LNHDA, SQIVND (reference sequence). The CDR3 is 17 amino acids. The CDR3 sequence is CASSIGETGRVNTEAFF. The CDR3 DNA reads as TGTGCCAGTTCCATCGGCGAGACAGGGCGCGTGAACACTGAAGCTTTCTTT.

This sequence joins TRBV15 and TRBJ2-7; weak D call: TRBD1 (6 bases). CDR1 LNHNV and CDR2 YYDKDF come from the germline V gene (reference sequence). The CDR3 loop spans 13 amino acids. The germline V and J ends were trimmed by 0 bases and 9 bases, with 12 bases remaining between them. The DNA of the CDR3 is TGTGCCACCAGCAGAGATCTTGAACAGGGGCAGTACTTC. Amino acids: CATSRDLEQGQYF. The full variable domain, in which reference TRBV15 and TRBJ2-7 provide the parts outside the CDR3, is DAMVIQNPRYQVTQFGKPVTLSCSQTLNHNVMYWYQQKSSQAPKLLFHYYDKDFNNEADTPDNFQSRRPNTSFCFLDIRSPGLGDTAMYLCATSRDLEQGQYFGPGTRLTVT.

The genes are TRBV30 and TRBJ2-5, with D hard to call. The CDR3 consists of 14 residues. The germline V gene has CDR1 GTSNPN and CDR2 SVGIG (reference sequence). V lost 3 bases to trimming and J lost 2 bases, with 13 bases between them. CDR3 bases: TGTGCCTGGAGCCTAAAGGCAATACAAGAGACCCAGTACTTC. This codes for CAWSLKAIQETQYF.

The J gene is TRBJ1-1, the V gene TRBV10-3, with 8 bases fitting TRBD1. Unmatched junction bases numbered 7, after V lost 10 bases and J lost 3 bases. This CDR3 has 13 amino acids. Germline assignment: CDR1 ENHRY and CDR2 SYGVKD. This chain's CDR3 is CATSMTGDTEAFF. In DNA, the CDR3 is TGTGCCACTAGCATGACAGGGGACACTGAAGCTTTCTTT.

The V gene is TRBV30, the J gene TRBJ1-5, with D uncertain. With 4 bases removed from V and 4 bases from J, the gap between germline ends came to 11 bases. CDR3 length equals 13 residues. CDR1 GTSNPN and CDR2 SVGIG come from the germline V gene (reference sequence). For the CDR3, the DNA is TGTGCCTGGACTCCAGAGGCTAATCAGCCCCAGCATTTT. Translating it yields CAWTPEANQPQHF.

This clonotype appeared a few times. The genes are TRBV18 and TRBJ1-2; TRBD1 matches 7 bases. From germline, CDR1 is KGHSH and CDR2 LQKENI. This CDR3 is 13 amino acids long. Losses at the gene ends were 2 bases for V and 3 bases for J; bases not matched to a gene: 0. The CDR3 DNA sequence: TGTGCCAGCTCACCAGGGACAGACTATGGCTACACCTTC. Translation: CASSPGTDYGYTF.

The J gene is TRBJ2-1, the V gene TRBV20-1; TRBD2 aligns across 9 bases. This CDR3 spans 16 amino acids. The junction had 8 bases not matched to a gene; V was cut back by 3 bases and J by 2 bases. Looked up from germline, CDR1 is DFQATT and CDR2 is SNEGSKA (reference sequence). This chain's CDR3 is CSARLRGGETYNEQFF. As DNA, the CDR3 is TGCAGTGCTAGGCTTCGCGGGGGGGAAACCTACAATGAGCAGTTCTTC.

This rearrangement joins TRBV6-5 to TRBJ1-2; 9 bases line up with TRBD1. With V trimmed by 2 bases and J by 8 bases, 6 bases remained unmatched. The CDR3 runs 14 residues. Germline V gene lookup returns CDR1 MNHEY and CDR2 SVGAGI. The CDR3 protein is CASSYRDRVPGYTF. DNA of the CDR3: TGTGCCAGCAGTTACCGGGACAGGGTCCCCGGCTACACCTTC.

This sequence joins TRBV24-1 and TRBJ2-3; TRBD2 matches 11 bases. CDR3 length: 16 amino acids. Germline-derived CDR1 and CDR2 are KGHDR and SFDVKD. Unmatched junction bases numbered 6, after V lost 2 bases and J lost 6 bases. CDR3 protein: CATSDSTSGGVDTQYF. CDR3 coding DNA: TGTGCCACCAGTGATTCCACTAGCGGGGGAGTGGATACGCAGTATTTT.

This sequence joins TRBV2 and TRBJ2-3; 7 bases are shared with TRBD1. Trimming at V came to 2 bases and at J to 3 bases, leaving 5 bases not matched to a gene. Germline V gene lookup returns CDR1 SNHLY and CDR2 FYNNEI. This CDR3 spans 15 amino acids. The CDR3 is CASSESGQVTDTQYF. CDR3 coding DNA: TGTGCCAGCAGTGAATCTGGACAGGTTACAGATACGCAGTATTTT.

V usage is TRBV12-3 or TRBV12-4 and J usage is TRBJ2-3, with D hard to call. The CDR3 is 16 amino acids. Trimming left V 3 bases short and J 2 bases short, with 15 bases between. DNA of the CDR3: TGTGCCAGCAGTTTGACTCGGCAGGTGTACACAGATACGCAGTATTTT. Protein: CASSLTRQVYTDTQYF.

CDR3 bases: TGCGCCAGCAGCCAAGACTCAGGGGAAGCCTATGGCTACACCTTC. It codes for CASSQDSGEAYGYTF. The rearrangement uses TRBV4-3 and TRBJ1-2, with D tentatively TRBD1 (6 bases). The V gene's germline CDR1 is LGHNA and CDR2 YSLEER. This CDR3 is 15 amino acids long. V was pared by 0 bases and J by 4 bases, with 12 bases between.

The V call is TRBV6-5, the J call TRBJ2-5, with 8 bases matching TRBD2. Germline CDR1 is MNHEY and CDR2 is SVGAGI. CDR3 length: 15 residues. V lost 0 bases to trimming and J lost 5 bases; unmatched junction nucleotides: 5. The CDR3 DNA reads as TGTGCCAGCAGTTACTCGGGTAGCGGGGAGGAGACCCAGTACTTC. Translation: CASSYSGSGEETQYF.